Described below is a single T cell receptor beta chain sequence and its context. The data were obtained in a study of T cell changes during pregnancy in multiple sclerosis. Sequencing used immunoSEQ multiplex PCR; TCRdb keeps in-frame clones, though not all of them. The data show approximately 100,000 clones, around 93% seen once. This CDR3 comprises 16 residues. Losses at the gene ends were 4 bases for V and 3 bases for J; bases not matched to a gene: 11. Germline CDR1 and CDR2: LNHDA and SQIVND (reference sequence). The receptor was derived from a female donor with multiple sclerosis, enrolled in a pregnancy study. The V gene is TRBV19, the J gene TRBJ1-1; 7 positions agree with TRBD1. The specimen comprised peripheral blood, sampled after pregnancy. The CDR3 is CASSTRMTGWDTEAFF. CDR3 coding DNA: TGTGCCAGTAGTACCCGGATGACAGGGTGGGACACTGAAGCTTTCTTT.